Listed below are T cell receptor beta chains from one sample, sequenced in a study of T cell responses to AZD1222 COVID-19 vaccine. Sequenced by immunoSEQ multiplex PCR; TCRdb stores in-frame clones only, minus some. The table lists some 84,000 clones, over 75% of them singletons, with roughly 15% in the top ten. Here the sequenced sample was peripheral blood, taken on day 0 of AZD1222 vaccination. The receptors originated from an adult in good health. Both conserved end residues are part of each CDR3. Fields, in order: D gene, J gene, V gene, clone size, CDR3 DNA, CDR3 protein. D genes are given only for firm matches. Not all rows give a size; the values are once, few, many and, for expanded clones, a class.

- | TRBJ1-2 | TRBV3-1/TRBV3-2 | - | TGTGCCAGCAGCCAAGTAAATCAGGGAGGAAACTATGGCTACACCTTC | CASSQVNQGGNYGYTF
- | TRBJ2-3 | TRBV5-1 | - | TGCGCCAGCAGCTTGGCCGGGGGGCAGTATTTT | CASSLAGGQYF
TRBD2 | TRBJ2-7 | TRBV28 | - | TGTGCCAGCAGTTTACACGGGTCCCCCGGGAGGGCCTACGAGCAGTACTTC | CASSLHGSPGRAYEQYF
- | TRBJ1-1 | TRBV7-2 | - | TGTGCCAGCAGCTTTAATCCAGGGAACACTGAAGCTTTCTTT | CASSFNPGNTEAFF
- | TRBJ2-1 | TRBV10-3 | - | TGTGCCACCGGCGTGGAGAGGGCGGGTGGTAATGAGCAGTTCTTC | CATGVERAGGNEQFF
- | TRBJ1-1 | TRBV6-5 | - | TGTGCCAGCCGCCGGGCCACTGAAGCTTTCTTT | CASRRATEAFF
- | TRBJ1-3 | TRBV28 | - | TGTGCCAGCGAGTTTGGGGCAGTCTCTGGAAACACCATATATTTT | CASEFGAVSGNTIYF
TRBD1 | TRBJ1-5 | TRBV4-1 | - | TGCGCCAGCAGCCAAGCGGGACAGGCGCTACAGCCCCAGCATTTT | CASSQAGQALQPQHF
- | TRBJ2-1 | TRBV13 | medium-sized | TGTGCCAGCAGCTTGCGGGGAGCAAGAAACAATGAGCAGTTCTTC | CASSLRGARNNEQFF
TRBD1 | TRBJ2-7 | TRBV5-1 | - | TGCGCCAGCAGCGGGACAGGACAGAGCTCCTACGAGCAGTACTTC | CASSGTGQSSYEQYF
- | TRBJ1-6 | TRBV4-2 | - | TGTGCCAGCAGCCAAGGAGGGAGGAATAATTCACCCCTCCACTTT | CASSQGGRNNSPLHF
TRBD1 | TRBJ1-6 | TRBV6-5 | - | TGTGCCAGCAGTTATCGCAGGGGGGGAGACTCACCCCTCCACTTT | CASSYRRGGDSPLHF
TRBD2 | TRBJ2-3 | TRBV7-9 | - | TGTGCCAGCAGCCTGGTAGCGGGAGAAGGAGATACGCAGTATTTT | CASSLVAGEGDTQYF
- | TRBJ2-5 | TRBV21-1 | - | TGTGCCAGCAGCTTAACGGAGACCCAGTACTTC | CASSLTETQYF
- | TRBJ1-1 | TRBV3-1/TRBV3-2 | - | TGTGCCAGCAGCCGGGACCGAATGAACACTGAAGCTTTCTTT | CASSRDRMNTEAFF
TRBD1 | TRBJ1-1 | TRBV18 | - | TGTGCCAGCTCACCCCAGGGGGAGAACACTGAAGCTTTCTTT | CASSPQGENTEAFF
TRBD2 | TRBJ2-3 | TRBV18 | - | TGTGCCAGCTCACCCCAAGGGCTAGCGGGAGCAGATACGCAGTATTTT | CASSPQGLAGADTQYF
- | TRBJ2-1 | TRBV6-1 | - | TGTGCCAGCAGTGAACTACAGGGAGAGATCAATGAGCAGTTCTTC | CASSELQGEINEQFF
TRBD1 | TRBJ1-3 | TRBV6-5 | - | TGTGCCAGCAGCTCCGGGACAGGGACGAACACCATATATTTT | CASSSGTGTNTIYF
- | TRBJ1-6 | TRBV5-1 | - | TGCGCCAGCAGCTTGGGCGTGATGGGACTGGATAATTCACCCCTCCACTTT | CASSLGVMGLDNSPLHF
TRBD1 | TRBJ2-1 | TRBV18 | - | TGTGCCAGCTCACCACCAACCGGACAGGGGTCCCTTGAGCAGTTCTTC | CASSPPTGQGSLEQFF
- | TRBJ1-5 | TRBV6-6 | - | TGTGCCAGCAGTTACGCCAGGGAGTTTGGTCAGCCCCAGCATTTT | CASSYAREFGQPQHF